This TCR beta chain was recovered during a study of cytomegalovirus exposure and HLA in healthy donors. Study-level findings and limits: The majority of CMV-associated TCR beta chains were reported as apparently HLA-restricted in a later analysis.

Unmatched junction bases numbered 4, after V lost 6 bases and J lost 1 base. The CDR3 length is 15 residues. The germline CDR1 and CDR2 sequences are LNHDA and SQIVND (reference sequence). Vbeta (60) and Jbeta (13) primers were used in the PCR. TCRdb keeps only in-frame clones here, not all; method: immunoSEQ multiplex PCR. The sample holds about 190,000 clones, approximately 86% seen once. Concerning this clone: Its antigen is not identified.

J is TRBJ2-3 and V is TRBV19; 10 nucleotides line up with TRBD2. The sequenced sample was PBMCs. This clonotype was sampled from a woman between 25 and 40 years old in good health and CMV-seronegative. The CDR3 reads CASSLGTSGTDTQYF. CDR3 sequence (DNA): TGTGCCAGTAGCCTCGGGACTAGCGGCACAGATACGCAGTATTTT.